This TCR beta chain was recorded in a study of blood T cell repertoires in COVID-19. Study as a whole: Specimens from acute and convalescent COVID-19 originated in the United States, Italy and Spain. Sources were T cells, B-cell-depleted T cells, or PBMCs; the material itself was cDNA or gDNA.

In the authors' methods: From reference gene primer amplification, estimates of nucleated cell counts were derived. Clones were read by immunoSEQ multiplex PCR, and TCRdb kept only the in-frame ones, dropping some. V, J and clone size derive from that table, while D and trimming were established from the DNA sequence. The sample shows tens of thousands of clones, around four fifths of them seen only once. V shed 5 bases, J shed 8 bases, and the junction held 13 bases outside the gene matches. CDR1 and CDR2 from the germline V gene are SGHTA and FQGNSA. This CDR3 region has 16 residues. The chain recombines TRBV7-2 with TRBJ1-4, with 8 bases aligning to TRBD1. The TCR was taken from a man in his fifties with acute or convalescent COVID-19. Sequencing was performed on peripheral blood. As DNA, the CDR3 is TGTGCCAGCAGCCAAGGGGTCAGGGGGCGGCAGGAAAAACTGTTTTTT. It is translated as CASSQGVRGRQEKLFF. Full variable domain (outside the CDR3, taken from reference TRBV7-2 and TRBJ1-4): GAGVSQSPSNKVTEKGKDVELRCDPISGHTALYWYRQSLGQGLEFLIYFQGNSAPDKSGLPSDRFSAERTGGSVSTLTIQRTQQEDSAVYLCASSQGVRGRQEKLFFGSGTQLSVL.